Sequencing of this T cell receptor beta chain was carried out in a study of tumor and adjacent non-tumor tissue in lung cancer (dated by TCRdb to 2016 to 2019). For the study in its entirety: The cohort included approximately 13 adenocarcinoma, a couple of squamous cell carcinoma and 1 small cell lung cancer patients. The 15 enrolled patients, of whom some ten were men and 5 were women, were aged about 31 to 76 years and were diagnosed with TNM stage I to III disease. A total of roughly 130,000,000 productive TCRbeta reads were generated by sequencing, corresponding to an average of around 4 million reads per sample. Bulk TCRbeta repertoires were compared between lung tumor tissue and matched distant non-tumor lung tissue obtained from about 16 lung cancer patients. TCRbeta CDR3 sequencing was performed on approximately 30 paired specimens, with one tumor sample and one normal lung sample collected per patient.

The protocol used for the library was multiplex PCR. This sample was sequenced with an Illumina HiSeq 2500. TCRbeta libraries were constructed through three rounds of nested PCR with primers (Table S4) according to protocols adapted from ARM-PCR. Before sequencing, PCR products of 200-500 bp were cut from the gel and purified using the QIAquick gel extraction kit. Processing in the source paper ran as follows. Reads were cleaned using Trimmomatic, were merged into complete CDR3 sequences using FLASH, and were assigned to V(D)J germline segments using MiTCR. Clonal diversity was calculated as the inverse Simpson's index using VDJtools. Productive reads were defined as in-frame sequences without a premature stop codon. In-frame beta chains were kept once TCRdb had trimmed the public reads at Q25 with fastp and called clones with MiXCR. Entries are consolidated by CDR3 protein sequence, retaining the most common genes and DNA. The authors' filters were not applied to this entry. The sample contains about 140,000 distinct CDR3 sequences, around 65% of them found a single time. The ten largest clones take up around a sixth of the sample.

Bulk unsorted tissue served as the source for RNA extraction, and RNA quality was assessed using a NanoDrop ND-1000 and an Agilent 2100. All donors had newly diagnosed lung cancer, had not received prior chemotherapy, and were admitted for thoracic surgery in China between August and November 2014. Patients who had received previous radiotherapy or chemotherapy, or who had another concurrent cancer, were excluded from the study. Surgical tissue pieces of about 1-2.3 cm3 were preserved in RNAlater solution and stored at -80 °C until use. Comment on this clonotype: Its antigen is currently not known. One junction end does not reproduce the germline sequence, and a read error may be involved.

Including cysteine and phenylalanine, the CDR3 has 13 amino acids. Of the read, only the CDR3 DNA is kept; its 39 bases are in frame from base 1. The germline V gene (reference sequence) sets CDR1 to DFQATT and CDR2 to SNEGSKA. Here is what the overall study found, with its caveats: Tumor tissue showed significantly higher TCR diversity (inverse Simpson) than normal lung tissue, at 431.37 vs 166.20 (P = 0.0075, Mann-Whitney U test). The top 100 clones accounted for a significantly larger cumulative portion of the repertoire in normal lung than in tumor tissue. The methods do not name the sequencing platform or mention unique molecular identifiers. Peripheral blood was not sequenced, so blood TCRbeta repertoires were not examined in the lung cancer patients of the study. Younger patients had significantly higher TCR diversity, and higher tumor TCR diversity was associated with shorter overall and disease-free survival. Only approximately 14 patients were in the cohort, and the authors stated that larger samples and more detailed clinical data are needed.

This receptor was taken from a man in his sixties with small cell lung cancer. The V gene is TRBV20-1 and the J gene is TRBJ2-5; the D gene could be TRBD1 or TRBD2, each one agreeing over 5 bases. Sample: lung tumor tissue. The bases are TGCAGTGCTAGTTCGCTGGACGATGGGACCCAGTGCTTC. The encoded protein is CSASSLDDGTQCF.